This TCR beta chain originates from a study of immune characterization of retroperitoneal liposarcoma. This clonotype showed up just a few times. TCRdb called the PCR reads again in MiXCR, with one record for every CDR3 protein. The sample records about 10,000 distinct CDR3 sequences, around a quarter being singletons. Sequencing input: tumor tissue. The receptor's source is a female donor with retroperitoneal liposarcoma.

The CDR3 loop is CASTLDRGLTGELFF. The DNA for the CDR3 is TGTGCCAGCACCTTGGACAGGGGGCTTACCGGGGAGCTGTTTTTT. This sequence joins TRBV12-3 or TRBV12-4 and TRBJ2-2; TRBD1 aligns across 11 bases. Trimming took 7 bases from V and 5 from J; bases not matched to a gene: 6. There are 15 residues in the CDR3.